This TCR beta chain was documented in a study of shared clonotypes between healthy human individuals. Overall study: In total, the donors were a couple of women and a few men aged 18 to 49. Each donor had three CD4 naive, three CD4 memory, two CD8 naive and one CD8 memory plate.

Recent vaccinations or acute infections were absent in the healthy HIV-negative adult donors. CD4+ cell separation produced CD45RA+ naive and CD45RA-negative memory subsets. Looked up from germline, CDR1 is KGHSH and CDR2 is LQKENI. V lost 2 bases to trimming and J lost 0 bases, with 16 bases between them. The CDR3 extends over 17 amino acids. Clones were sequenced by immunoSEQ multiplex PCR, and TCRdb holds only the in-frame ones, with some missing. The sample includes 190,000 or so clones, about 93% of them seen just once. The TCR was taken from a woman aged 25 to 39 in good health. The rearrangement uses TRBV18 and TRBJ2-5, with D unclear. The specimen sequenced was naive CD4+ T cells sorted from blood. Subset meaning: CD45RA+ positively selected. CDR3 DNA: TGTGCCAGCTCACCAGACCCCTGGATCGCGTACCAAGAGACCCAGTACTTC. It is translated as CASSPDPWIAYQETQYF.